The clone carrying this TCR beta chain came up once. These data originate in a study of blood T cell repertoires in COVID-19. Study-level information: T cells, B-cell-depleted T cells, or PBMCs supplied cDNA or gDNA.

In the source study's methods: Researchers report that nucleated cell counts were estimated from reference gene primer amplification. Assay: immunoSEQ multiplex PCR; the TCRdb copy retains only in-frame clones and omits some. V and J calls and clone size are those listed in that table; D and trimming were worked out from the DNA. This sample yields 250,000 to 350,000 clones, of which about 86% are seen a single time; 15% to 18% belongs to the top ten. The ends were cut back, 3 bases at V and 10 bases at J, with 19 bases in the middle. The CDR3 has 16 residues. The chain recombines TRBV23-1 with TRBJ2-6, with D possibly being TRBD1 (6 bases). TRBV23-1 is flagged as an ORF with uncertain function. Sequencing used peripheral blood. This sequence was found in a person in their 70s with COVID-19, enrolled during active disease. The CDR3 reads CASSQEKNRESNVLTF. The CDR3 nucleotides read TGCGCCAGCAGTCAGGAAAAAAACAGGGAATCTAACGTCCTGACTTTC.